Each of the 32 T cell receptor beta chains below was sequenced from the same sample in a study of cytomegalovirus exposure and HLA in healthy donors. 13 Jbeta primers and 60 Vbeta primers were used for the PCR. The repertoire was sequenced with immunoSEQ multiplex PCR; TCRdb's copy has only in-frame clones and lacks some. The sample lists about 36,000 clones, 53% occurring once. Sequencing was done on a sample of PBMCs. The receptors were sampled from a woman in her 40s in good health and CMV-seropositive.

This chain connects TRBV7-2 to TRBJ1-2; no firm D call. The CDR3 runs to 12 residues. V gave up 5 bases and J gave up 4 bases, with 8 bases separating them. CDR1 and CDR2 (germline): SGHTA, FQGNSA. This CDR3 is CASSAYVYGYTF. The CDR3 bases are TGTGCCAGCAGCGCCTATGTCTATGGCTACACCTTC.

The gene calls are TRBV5-1 and TRBJ2-1, with 11 bases identical to TRBD1. Germline CDR1 is SGHRS and CDR2 is YFSETQ. V was clipped by 6 bases and J by 9 bases; unmatched bases: 8. The CDR3 totals 14 residues. The CDR3 reads CASTLGGQGGEQFF. The CDR3 DNA is TGCGCCAGCACCCTGGGGGGACAGGGGGGTGAGCAGTTCTTC. Full variable domain (outside the CDR3, taken from reference TRBV5-1 and TRBJ2-1): KAGVTQTPRYLIKTRGQQVTLSCSPISGHRSVSWYQQTPGQGLQFLFEYFSETQRNKGNFPGRFSGRQFSNSRSEMNVSTLELGDSALYLCASTLGGQGGEQFFGPGTRLTVL.

By share of the sample, this clone is medium-sized. The rearrangement joins TRBV6-4 to TRBJ1-1; no reliable D call. Germline V gives CDR1 MRHNA, CDR2 SNTAGT. The CDR3 runs to 12 residues. The ends were cut back, 6 bases at V and 6 bases at J, with 11 bases in the middle. The CDR3 nucleotides are TGTGCCAGCAGAGCTACAGAATCTGAAGCTTTCTTT. The encoded protein is CASRATESEAFF.

V gene TRBV29-1 combines with J gene TRBJ2-5; D gene ambiguous. V was cut by 4 bases and J by 2 bases, with 8 bases left in between. Germline CDR1 is SQVTM and CDR2 is ANQGSEA. There are 12 residues in the CDR3. The CDR3 DNA reads TGCAGCGTTGGTTCAGTACAAGAGACCCAGTACTTC. It yields the protein CSVGSVQETQYF.

This sequence joins TRBV6-1 and TRBJ1-4; D gene unclear. With 9 bases removed from V and 4 bases from J, the gap between germline ends came to 12 bases. Germline assignment: CDR1 MNHNS and CDR2 SASEGT. The length of the CDR3 is 13 residues. For the CDR3, the DNA is TGTGCCAGTACCGGGAGTCTTAATGAAAAACTGTTTTTT. Translated, it gives CASTGSLNEKLFF.

For the CDR3, the DNA is TGTGCCAGCAGCTTGGAAGGAGGGGGCGGCGAGACCCAGTACTTC. It is translated as CASSLEGGGGETQYF. This sequence joins TRBV5-4 and TRBJ2-5, with TRBD1 as a possible D gene (7 bases). Germline CDR1 SGHNT, CDR2 YYREEE (reference sequence). The CDR3 is made up of 15 amino acids. Trimming removed 0 bases from V and 5 bases from J, with 14 bases in between.

This chain connects TRBV7-3 to TRBJ2-1; TRBD1 aligns across 8 bases. The CDR3 covers 14 residues. Losses at the gene ends were 4 bases for V and 5 bases for J; bases not matched to a gene: 4. Germline CDR1 SGHTA, CDR2 FQGTGA. The CDR3 nucleotides are TGTGCCAGCAGCTCCGGACAGGGAGACAATGAGCAGTTCTTC. This sequence encodes CASSSGQGDNEQFF.

The rearrangement joins TRBV30 to TRBJ1-2; weak D call: TRBD1 (5 bases). The CDR3 length is 12 residues. The germline V gene has CDR1 GTSNPN and CDR2 SVGIG (reference sequence). Trimming took 7 bases from V and 5 from J, leaving 14 bases between them. CDR3 in DNA: TGTGCCTCTGGGGCGGGAGGGTATGGCTACACCTTC. It specifies CASGAGGYGYTF.

The table lists this clone with a few counts. The chain is built from TRBV13 and TRBJ1-6; 8 bases map to TRBD1. Germline assignment: CDR1 PRHDT and CDR2 FYEKMQ (reference sequence). J gave up 3 bases and V 7 bases, and 5 bases lay outside the gene matches. This CDR3 has 15 residues. The chain's CDR3 is CASISTGDYNSPLHF. CDR3 in DNA: TGTGCCAGCATATCGACAGGGGACTATAATTCACCCCTCCACTTT.

The CDR3 DNA sequence: TGTGCCACCAGCAGAGGAGAGGGTTTCGGCAATCAGCCCCAGCATTTT. This sequence encodes CATSRGEGFGNQPQHF. The chain combines TRBV15 with TRBJ1-5; no clear D gene. The CDR3 loop spans 16 amino acids. V was trimmed by 1 base and J by 2 bases, leaving 12 bases between them. Germline V gene data show CDR1 as LNHNV and CDR2 as YYDKDF (reference sequence). Looking up the rest from reference TRBV15 and TRBJ1-5 gives the full variable domain: DAMVIQNPRYQVTQFGKPVTLSCSQTLNHNVMYWYQQKSSQAPKLLFHYYDKDFNNEADTPDNFQSRRPNTSFCFLDIRSPGLGDTAMYLCATSRGEGFGNQPQHFGDGTRLSIL.

The chain uses TRBV6-5 and TRBJ1-4, with 9 bases matching TRBD1. After removal of 5 bases from V and 7 bases from J, the junction contained 8 bases not matched to a gene. Germline values: CDR1 MNHEY, CDR2 SVGAGI. The CDR3 runs to 15 residues. Here the CDR3 reads CASSTPGQGFEKLFF. CDR3 DNA sequence: TGTGCCAGCAGTACCCCGGGACAGGGATTTGAAAAACTGTTTTTT.

V and J are TRBV11-1 and TRBJ1-1, with D tentatively TRBD1 (6 bases). The ends were cut back, 2 bases at V and 11 bases at J, with 12 bases in the middle. The CDR3 runs to 12 residues. CDR1 and CDR2 from the germline V gene are SGHAT and FQDESV (reference sequence). The CDR3 nucleotides are TGTGCCAGCAGCTTATTCCAGGGGCGTGCTTTCTTT. The encoded protein is CASSLFQGRAFF.

The gene calls are TRBV6-4 and TRBJ2-3; 11 bases are a match to TRBD1. CDR1 is MRHNA, CDR2 SNTAGT, per germline. The trim removed 3 bases at V and 4 bases at J, leaving 3 bases unmatched. This CDR3 is built from 15 residues. In DNA form, the CDR3 reads TGTGCCAGCAGTGAGGGACAGGGGGGCGCAGATACGCAGTATTTT. Translating it yields CASSEGQGGADTQYF.

This clone was observed a single time. CDR3 DNA sequence: TGCGCCAGCAGCCCAAAAGGAGGGAACTACGAGCAGTACTTC. Encoded protein: CASSPKGGNYEQYF. The V call is TRBV4-3, the J call TRBJ2-7, with D possibly matching TRBD2 (6 bases). Trimming took 4 bases from V and 3 from J, leaving 13 bases between them. Per germline, CDR1 LGHNA and CDR2 YSLEER. The CDR3 extends over 14 amino acids.

Concerning this clone itself: The junction departs from the called germline gene at one end, perhaps through a read error. V and J are TRBV7-7 and TRBJ2-5, with TRBD1 matching 11 bases. From germline, CDR1 is SSHAT and CDR2 FNYEAQ (reference sequence). The CDR3 totals 14 residues. CDR3 bases: TGTGCTAGCAGCGCCGGGACAGGGGGAGAGACCCAGTACTTC. Protein product: CASSAGTGGETQYF.

As concerns this clone: The junction shows a germline mismatch at one end, possibly a read error. The chain combines TRBV7-7 with TRBJ2-6; 7 positions match TRBD1. There are 14 residues in the CDR3. Germline V gene data show CDR1 as SSHAT and CDR2 as FNYEAQ (reference sequence). CDR3 DNA: TGTGCTAGCAGCCCCGGGACAGATCCCCCCGTCCTGACTTTC. Translating it yields CASSPGTDPPVLTF.

The chain uses TRBV21-1 and TRBJ2-3; the table calls TRBD2, which could not be checked here. TRBV21-1 has pseudogene status. The CDR3 length is 12 residues. In DNA form, the CDR3 reads TGTGCCAGCACTTGGGGGGCAGATACGCAGTATTTT. This translates into CASTWGADTQYF.

V is TRBV6-5 and J is TRBJ2-5; TRBD2 matches at 7 bases. Per the germline V gene, CDR1 is MNHEY and CDR2 is SVGAGI. This CDR3 is built from 15 residues. Germline trimming cut 0 bases from V and 4 bases from J; bases unmatched to any gene: 5. CDR3 loop: CASSYSPGGGETQYF. In nucleotides, the CDR3 is TGTGCCAGCAGTTACTCCCCGGGGGGAGGAGAGACCCAGTACTTC.

The chain uses TRBV4-3 and TRBJ2-1; D might be TRBD2 (6 bases). CDR1 and CDR2 from the germline V gene are LGHNA and YSLEER. The CDR3 loop spans 15 amino acids. V lost 0 bases and J lost 3, with 9 bases in between. CDR3 protein: CASSQDRLVYNEQFF. The CDR3 DNA sequence: TGCGCCAGCAGCCAAGATCGACTAGTCTACAATGAGCAGTTCTTC.

A note on this clone: Additional DNA sequences in this sample encode the identical CDR3. In DNA, the CDR3 is TGTGCCAGCCCCGAGGGGGACAGGGGATCCGGGACCCAGTACTTC. This gives the protein CASPEGDRGSGTQYF. The genes are TRBV2 and TRBJ2-5; 10 positions match TRBD1. Germline V gene sequence: CDR1 SNHLY, CDR2 FYNNEI. The CDR3 is 15 residues long. J was trimmed by 7 bases and V by 8 bases; bases with no gene match: 13.

The CDR3 is CASRKGQGAAEAFF. The CDR3 region has the DNA TGTGCCAGCAGAAAGGGACAGGGGGCTGCTGAAGCTTTCTTT. The rearrangement links TRBV28 to TRBJ1-1; the match to TRBD1 covers 12 bases. This CDR3 spans 14 amino acids. V trimming: 6 bases; J trimming: 6 bases; junction bases outside the gene matches: 5. Germline CDR1 and CDR2: MDHEN and SYDVKM.

This clone was observed a few times. The chain is built from TRBV27 and TRBJ1-1; D is unresolved. This CDR3 is 14 amino acids long. Trimming stripped 6 bases from V and 3 bases from J, with 14 bases between. Germline values: CDR1 MNHEY, CDR2 SMNVEV (reference sequence). In nucleotides, the CDR3 is TGTGCCAGCAGCCTCGGGGTAACGTACACTGAAGCTTTCTTT. Translated, it gives CASSLGVTYTEAFF.

The V gene is TRBV6-1, the J gene TRBJ1-5, with TRBD1 matching over 7 bases. Germline values: CDR1 MNHNS, CDR2 SASEGT. The CDR3 contains 13 residues. The J segment lost 3 bases and the V segment lost 6 bases, leaving 2 bases of the junction unmatched. The CDR3 reads CASRGQNNQPQHF. In nucleotides, the CDR3 is TGTGCCAGCAGGGGACAGAACAATCAGCCCCAGCATTTT.

In this sample, this clone turned up a few times. The rearrangement links TRBV10-2 to TRBJ2-1, with D perhaps matching TRBD1 (5 bases). This CDR3 spans 11 amino acids. Trimming took off 6 bases at V and 5 bases at J, with 5 bases between the two ends. Germline CDR1 WSHSY, CDR2 SAAADI. The CDR3 protein is CASSRDNEQFF. The DNA for the CDR3 is TGCGCCAGCAGCAGGGACAATGAGCAGTTCTTC.

This chain uses TRBV6-5 with TRBJ2-2, with TRBD2 as a possible D gene (5 bases). CDR1 and CDR2 from the germline V gene are MNHEY and SVGAGI. V lost 6 bases to trimming and J lost 0 bases, with 11 bases between them. This CDR3 has 15 residues. CDR3 sequence: CASRVNGANTGELFF. CDR3 bases: TGTGCCAGCAGAGTCAACGGGGCGAACACCGGGGAGCTGTTTTTT.

This clone has just a few counts. CDR3 region: CASSPQQGLRSPLHF. CDR3 DNA: TGTGCCAGCAGCCCCCAACAGGGATTACGGTCACCCCTCCACTTT. The chain joins TRBV7-2 to TRBJ1-6; possibly TRBD1 for D (6 bases). The CDR3 loop spans 15 amino acids. Germline V lookup: CDR1 SGHTA, CDR2 FQGNSA. Trimming left V 5 bases short and J 10 bases short, with 18 bases between.

The chain employs TRBV10-3 and TRBJ1-1; 9 nucleotides line up with TRBD1. The CDR3 has 13 amino acids. Per germline, CDR1 ENHRY and CDR2 SYGVKD. The V gene end was trimmed by 7 bases and the J gene end by 7 bases; junction bases not matched to a gene: 7. Here the CDR3 DNA reads TGTGCCATCACCAGACAGGGGGAGGATGAAGCTTTCTTT. As protein: CAITRQGEDEAFF.

This chain joins TRBV7-2 and TRBJ2-5, with 8 bases aligning to TRBD1. The CDR3 loop spans 12 amino acids. From germline, CDR1 is SGHTA and CDR2 FQGNSA. Trimming removed 6 bases from V and 5 bases from J; junction bases left unmatched: 2. The CDR3 sequence: CASSWDRETQYF. CDR3 sequence (DNA): TGTGCCAGCAGTTGGGACAGGGAGACCCAGTACTTC.

J is TRBJ2-4 and V is TRBV7-9; no definite D call. Germline loops: CDR1 SEHNR, CDR2 FQNEAQ (reference sequence). This CDR3 has 13 residues. Trimming cost V 3 bases and J 0 bases, with 3 bases left between them. DNA for the CDR3: TGTGCCAGCAGCTTCGGAGCCAAAAACATTCAGTACTTC. Translating it yields CASSFGAKNIQYF.

In its sample, this clone was seen once. V and J are TRBV5-1 and TRBJ2-2; 11 bases line up with TRBD1. Losses at the gene ends were 3 bases for V and 6 bases for J; bases not matched to a gene: 10. Germline loops: CDR1 SGHRS, CDR2 YFSETQ. The CDR3 runs 17 residues. The DNA for the CDR3 is TGCGCCAGCAGCTCCAACCGGGACAGGGGGAGGTCCGGGGAGCTGTTTTTT. It codes for CASSSNRDRGRSGELFF.

The rearrangement links TRBV9 to TRBJ2-1; 9 bases fit TRBD1. From germline, CDR1 is SGDLS and CDR2 YYNGEE. The CDR3 runs 15 residues. J gave up 1 base and V 5 bases, and 4 bases lay outside the gene matches. The CDR3 is CASSEGTGSYNEQFF. In DNA, the CDR3 is TGTGCCAGCAGTGAGGGGACAGGGTCCTACAATGAGCAGTTCTTC.

V gene TRBV11-3 combines with J gene TRBJ2-5; D uncertain. The CDR3 is made up of 13 amino acids. V lost 0 bases and J 1 base, leaving 3 bases between the germline ends. CDR1 is SGHNT and CDR2 is YENEEA in the germline V gene. CDR3 residues: CASSLDLQETQYF. The DNA of the CDR3 is TGTGCCAGCAGCTTAGATCTCCAAGAGACCCAGTACTTC.